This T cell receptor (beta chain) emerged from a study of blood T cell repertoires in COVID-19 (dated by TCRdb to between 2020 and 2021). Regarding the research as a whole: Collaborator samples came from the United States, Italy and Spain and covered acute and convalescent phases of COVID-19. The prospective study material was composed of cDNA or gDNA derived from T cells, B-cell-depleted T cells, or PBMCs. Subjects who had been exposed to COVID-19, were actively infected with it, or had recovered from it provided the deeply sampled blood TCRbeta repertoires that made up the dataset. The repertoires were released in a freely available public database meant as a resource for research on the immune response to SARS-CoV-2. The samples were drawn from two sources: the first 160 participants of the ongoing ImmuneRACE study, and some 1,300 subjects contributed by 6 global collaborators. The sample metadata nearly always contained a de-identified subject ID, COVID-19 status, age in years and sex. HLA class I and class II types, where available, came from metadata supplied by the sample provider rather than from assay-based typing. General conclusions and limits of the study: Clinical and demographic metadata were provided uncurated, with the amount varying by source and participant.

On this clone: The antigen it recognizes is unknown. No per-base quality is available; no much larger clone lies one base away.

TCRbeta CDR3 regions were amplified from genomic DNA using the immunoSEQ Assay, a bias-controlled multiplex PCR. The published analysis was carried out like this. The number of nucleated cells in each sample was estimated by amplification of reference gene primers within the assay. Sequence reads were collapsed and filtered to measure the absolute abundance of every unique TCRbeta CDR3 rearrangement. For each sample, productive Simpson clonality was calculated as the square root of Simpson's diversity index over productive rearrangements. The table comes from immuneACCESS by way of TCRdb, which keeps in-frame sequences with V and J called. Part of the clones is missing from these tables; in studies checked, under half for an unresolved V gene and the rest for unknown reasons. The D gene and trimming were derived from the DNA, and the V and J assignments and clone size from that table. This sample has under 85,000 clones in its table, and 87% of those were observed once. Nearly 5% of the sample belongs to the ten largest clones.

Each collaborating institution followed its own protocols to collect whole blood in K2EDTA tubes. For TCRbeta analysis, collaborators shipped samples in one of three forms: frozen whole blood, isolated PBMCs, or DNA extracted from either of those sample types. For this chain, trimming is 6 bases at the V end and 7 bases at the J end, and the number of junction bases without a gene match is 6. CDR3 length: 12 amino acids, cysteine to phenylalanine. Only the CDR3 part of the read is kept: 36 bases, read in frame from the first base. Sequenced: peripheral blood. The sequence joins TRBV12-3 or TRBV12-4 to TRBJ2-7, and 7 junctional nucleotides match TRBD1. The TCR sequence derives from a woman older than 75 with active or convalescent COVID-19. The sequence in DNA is TGTGCCAGCAGATTAACAGGGGTTGAGCAGTACTTC. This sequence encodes CASRLTGVEQYF.